The 16 T cell receptor beta chains below were found in one sample sequenced in a study of cytomegalovirus exposure and HLA in healthy donors. Amplification used 60 Vbeta primers and 13 Jbeta primers. The table came from immunoSEQ multiplex PCR; TCRdb's copy has only in-frame clones and leaves some out. Seen here are about 130,000 clones, roughly 62% observed once, and the top ten hold around 1.6%. Sequenced input: PBMCs. These TCRs come from a man younger than 40 in good health and CMV-seropositive.

The V call is TRBV18, the J call TRBJ1-6; 9 bases agree with TRBD1. CDR3 length: 15 residues. From germline, CDR1 is KGHSH and CDR2 LQKENI. Trimming removed 5 bases from V and 9 bases from J; junction bases left unmatched: 8. In DNA form, the CDR3 reads TGTGCCAGCTCATCTCGGACAGGGGAGGGTTCACCCCTCCACTTT. Protein: CASSSRTGEGSPLHF.

The chain has TRBV7-9 and TRBJ2-5; a weak D match, TRBD1 (6 bases). This CDR3 has 17 residues. Germline CDR1 is SEHNR and CDR2 is FQNEAQ (reference sequence). Trimming removed 0 bases at V and 5 bases at J, with 19 bases between. CDR3 bases: TGTGCCAGCAGCTTAGCGGTGATTGGGGGCCTGCGGGAGACCCAGTACTTC. This codes for CASSLAVIGGLRETQYF.

The J gene is TRBJ1-5, the V gene TRBV29-1; 8 bases fit TRBD1. CDR3 length equals 13 residues. V shed 7 bases, J shed 5 bases, and the junction held 7 bases outside the gene matches. CDR1 and CDR2 from the germline V gene are SQVTM and ANQGSEA. The CDR3 nucleotides read TGCAGCGCTGGACAGGGCTTACATCAGCCCCAGCATTTT. The encoded protein is CSAGQGLHQPQHF. Full variable domain (missing parts from reference TRBV29-1 and TRBJ1-5): SAVISQKPSRDICQRGTSLTIQCQVDSQVTMMFWYRQQPGQSLTLIATANQGSEATYESGFVIDKFPISRPNLTFSTLTVSNMSPEDSSIYLCSAGQGLHQPQHFGDGTRLSIL.

This clone is a singleton in its sample. V and J are TRBV29-1 and TRBJ2-2, with 12 bases matching TRBD2. Trimming removed 7 bases from V and 3 bases from J; junction bases left unmatched: 3. This CDR3 comprises 14 residues. Germline V gene data show CDR1 as SQVTM and CDR2 as ANQGSEA. The CDR3 DNA sequence: TGCAGCGGGAGGACTAGCGGGGACACCGGGGAGCTGTTTTTT. It codes for CSGRTSGDTGELFF.

This clone appeared a few times. The V and J genes are TRBV6-6 and TRBJ2-2, with D maybe TRBD1 (6 bases). The CDR3 is made up of 15 amino acids. V was cut by 8 bases and J by 7 bases, with 20 bases left in between. In germline, CDR1 is MNHNY, CDR2 SVGAGI (reference sequence). The CDR3 spells CASGQTGDPVGELFF. The CDR3 nucleotides read TGTGCCAGCGGGCAGACAGGTGACCCTGTCGGGGAGCTGTTTTTT.

The V and J genes are TRBV27 and TRBJ2-5; D may be TRBD2 (6 bases). This CDR3 region has 12 residues. Trimming cost V 10 bases and J 1 base, with 10 bases left between them. Germline V gene lookup returns CDR1 MNHEY and CDR2 SMNVEV (reference sequence). The chain's CDR3 is CATGRSQETQYF. The DNA of the CDR3 is TGTGCCACGGGGAGGTCCCAAGAGACCCAGTACTTC.

The V gene is TRBV5-4, the J gene TRBJ2-3; tentatively, D is TRBD2 (6 bases). CDR3 length: 15 residues. V gave up 4 bases and J gave up 0 bases, with 12 bases separating them. Per the germline V gene, CDR1 is SGHNT and CDR2 is YYREEE (reference sequence). CDR3 nucleotide sequence: TGTGCCAGCAGCACCCGGACTAAAAGCACAGATACGCAGTATTTT. Translated, it gives CASSTRTKSTDTQYF.

The genes are TRBV4-1 and TRBJ2-5; 14 bases are a match to TRBD2. Germline trimming cut 4 bases from V and 6 bases from J; bases unmatched to any gene: 7. In germline, CDR1 is MGHRA, CDR2 YSYEKL. The CDR3 is 16 residues long. As DNA, the CDR3 is TGCGCCAGCAGCCCCGGGACTAGCGGGAGAGAACAGACCCAGTACTTC. Encoded protein: CASSPGTSGREQTQYF.

This sequence joins TRBV9 and TRBJ2-2; 12 bases agree with TRBD2. The CDR3 runs 19 residues. J was trimmed by 5 bases and V by 4 bases; bases with no gene match: 15. Germline CDR1 and CDR2: SGDLS and YYNGEE. The CDR3 DNA reads TGTGCCAGCAGCCTTGGACTAGCGGGAATCATGGCGGGTACCGGGGAGCTGTTTTTT. This gives the protein CASSLGLAGIMAGTGELFF. Combining the CDR3 with reference TRBV9 and TRBJ2-2 gives the whole variable domain DSGVTQTPKHLITATGQRVTLRCSPRSGDLSVYWYQQSLDQGLQFLIQYYNGEERAKGNILERFSAQQFPDLHSELNLSSLELGDSALYFCASSLGLAGIMAGTGELFFGEGSRLTVL.

This clone was seen a single time. This chain joins TRBV5-1 and TRBJ2-1, with D perhaps TRBD2 (5 bases). The CDR3 is made up of 16 amino acids. Germline loops: CDR1 SGHRS, CDR2 YFSETQ. With 6 bases removed from V and 4 bases from J, the gap between germline ends came to 20 bases. Here the CDR3 DNA reads TGCGCCAGCACCCGATCGGGGTACGGAGTATACAATGAGCAGTTCTTC. It encodes CASTRSGYGVYNEQFF.

V and J are TRBV18 and TRBJ2-6, with D unclear. The CDR3 is made up of 17 amino acids. Germline lookup yields CDR1 KGHSH and CDR2 LQKENI. V was cut by 0 bases and J by 0 bases, with 9 bases left in between. The DNA for the CDR3 is TGTGCCAGCTCACCACCTATGGGCTCCTCTGGGGCCAACGTCCTGACTTTC. Its translation: CASSPPMGSSGANVLTF.

The chain recombines TRBV9 with TRBJ2-1; TRBD1 aligns across 8 bases. The germline CDR1 and CDR2 sequences are SGDLS and YYNGEE. There are 14 residues in the CDR3. The V segment lost 3 bases and the J segment 9 bases; nucleotides outside the gene matches: 8. This CDR3 reads CASSALGQGGEQFF. As DNA, the CDR3 is TGTGCCAGCAGCGCGTTAGGACAGGGTGGTGAGCAGTTCTTC.

This chain joins TRBV9 and TRBJ2-7; perhaps TRBD2 as D (5 bases). The germline CDR1 and CDR2 sequences are SGDLS and YYNGEE. V was pared by 0 bases and J by 4 bases, with 11 bases between. This CDR3 is built from 14 residues. CDR3 sequence reads: CASSVGDRGYEQYF. CDR3 nucleotides: TGTGCCAGCAGCGTAGGGGATCGCGGGTACGAGCAGTACTTC.

The chain carries TRBV29-1 and TRBJ1-2; no clear D gene. V was clipped by 0 bases and J by 8 bases, with 13 bases between them. This CDR3 is 13 amino acids long. Germline V lookup: CDR1 SQVTM, CDR2 ANQGSEA. CDR3 DNA: TGCAGCGTTGAAGATCGGGAAGCTGGAGGCTACACCTTC. Amino acids: CSVEDREAGGYTF.

V gene TRBV4-3 combines with J gene TRBJ1-2, with 9 bases fitting TRBD1. The length of the CDR3 is 19 residues. V trimming: 2 bases; J trimming: 3 bases; junction bases outside the gene matches: 16. CDR1 is LGHNA, CDR2 YSLEER, per germline. CDR3 bases: TGCGCCAGCAGCCAATTAACAGGGGGCGGTTCAGAGTTGGACTATGGCTACACCTTC. Encoded protein: CASSQLTGGGSELDYGYTF.

The chain uses TRBV18 and TRBJ1-2; TRBD1 matches 9 bases. The trim removed 6 bases at V and 8 bases at J, leaving 10 bases unmatched. This CDR3 is 14 amino acids long. The germline CDR1 and CDR2 sequences are KGHSH and LQKENI. CDR3 loop: CASSSGQGLSGYTF. The CDR3, as DNA: TGTGCCAGCTCTTCGGGACAGGGTTTATCGGGCTACACCTTC. The full variable domain, in which reference TRBV18 and TRBJ1-2 provide the parts outside the CDR3, is NAGVMQNPRHLVRRRGQEARLRCSPMKGHSHVYWYRQLPEEGLKFMVYLQKENIIDESGMPKERFSAEFPKEGPSILRIQQVVRGDSAAYFCASSSGQGLSGYTFGSGTRLTVV.